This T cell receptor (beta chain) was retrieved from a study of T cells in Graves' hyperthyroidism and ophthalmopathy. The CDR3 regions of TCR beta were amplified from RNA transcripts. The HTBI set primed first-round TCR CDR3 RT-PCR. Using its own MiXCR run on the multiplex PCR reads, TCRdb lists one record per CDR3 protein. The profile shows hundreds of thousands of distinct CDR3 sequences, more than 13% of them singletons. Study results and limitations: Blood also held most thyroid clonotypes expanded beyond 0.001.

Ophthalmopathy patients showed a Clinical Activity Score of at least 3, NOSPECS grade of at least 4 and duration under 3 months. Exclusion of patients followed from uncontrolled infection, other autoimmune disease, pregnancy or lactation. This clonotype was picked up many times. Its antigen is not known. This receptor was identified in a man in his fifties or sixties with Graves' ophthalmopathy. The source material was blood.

The CDR3 spells CASGGPTYEQYF. CDR3 DNA: TGTGCCAGTGGGGGGCCCACCTACGAGCAGTACTTC. This chain uses TRBV12-3 or TRBV12-4 with TRBJ2-7; D assignment may be TRBD1 or TRBD2 (6 bases each). This CDR3 region has 12 residues. The V end lost 9 bases, the J end lost 2 bases, and 11 bases lay between the germline ends.